This T cell receptor beta chain is from a study of T cell responses to AZD1222 COVID-19 vaccine. Measured with immunoSEQ multiplex PCR; TCRdb has only the in-frame clones, and not every one. In the table there are about 130,000 clones, over 75% of which are singletons. V lost 6 bases, J lost 0 bases, and 16 bases lay in between. This CDR3 has 16 residues. Germline V gene lookup returns CDR1 LNHDA and CDR2 SQIVND (reference sequence). This material consisted of peripheral blood, taken on day 0 of AZD1222 vaccination. This receptor was taken from an adult in good health. This chain uses TRBV19 with TRBJ2-3; D possibly corresponds to TRBD2 (6 bases). The CDR3: CASSPSGGASTDTQYF. DNA for the CDR3: TGTGCCAGTAGCCCCTCCGGCGGGGCGAGCACAGATACGCAGTATTTT.